This is a list of T cell receptor beta chains from one sample in a study of blood T cell repertoires in COVID-19. Measured with immunoSEQ multiplex PCR; TCRdb has only the in-frame clones, and not every one. The sample lists approximately 45,000 clones, approximately 90% occurring once. Sequencing input: peripheral blood. Every receptor here comes from a man aged 35 to 55 with active COVID-19. Both conserved end residues are part of each CDR3. The D gene is left open where the match is weak. The size field is filled for only some rows; it gives once, few, many or a size class.

J | D | V | size | CDR3 | DNA
TRBJ2-3 | TRBD2 | TRBV29-1 | - | CSVPTGASGHTDTQYF | TGCAGCGTCCCTACTGGGGCTAGCGGACACACAGATACGCAGTATTTT
TRBJ1-2 | - | TRBV15 | - | CATSGGAHYGYTF | TGTGCCACCAGCGGCGGCGCCCACTATGGCTACACCTTC
TRBJ1-2 | - | TRBV28 | - | CASSLGGIHRVGDYGYTF | TGTGCCAGCAGTTTAGGGGGAATACACAGGGTAGGCGACTATGGCTACACCTTC
TRBJ2-1 | TRBD2 | TRBV5-1 | - | CASSRTSGVNNEQFF | TGCGCCAGCAGCCGGACTAGCGGAGTCAACAATGAGCAGTTCTTC
TRBJ1-6 | TRBD1 | TRBV15 | - | CATSRGSGTGGSPLHF | TGTGCCACCAGCAGAGGGTCCGGGACAGGGGGTTCACCCCTCCACTTT
TRBJ1-2 | TRBD1 | TRBV5-1 | - | CASSLQGADGYTF | TGCGCCAGCAGCTTGCAGGGGGCGGATGGCTACACCTTC
TRBJ2-1 | TRBD1 | TRBV23-1 | - | CASSQPNRGLSYNEQFF | TGCGCCAGCAGTCAACCAAACAGGGGGCTCTCCTACAATGAGCAGTTCTTC
TRBJ2-3 | TRBD2 | TRBV28 | - | CASSFPLGGSTDTQYF | TGTGCCAGCAGTTTCCCTCTGGGGGGGAGTACAGATACGCAGTATTTT
TRBJ1-6 | - | TRBV4-1 | - | CASSLGVLGSPLHF | TGCGCCAGCAGCCTAGGGGTTTTGGGTTCACCCCTCCACTTT
TRBJ2-5 | TRBD2 | TRBV5-1 | once | CASSAGGPQETQYF | TGCGCCAGCAGCGCGGGAGGGCCCCAAGAGACCCAGTACTTC
TRBJ1-6 | - | TRBV30 | - | CAWRKLSNSPLHF | TGTGCCTGGAGGAAATTGAGTAATTCACCCCTCCACTTT
TRBJ1-2 | TRBD1 | TRBV9 | - | CASSPYGGQVANYGYTF | TGTGCCAGCAGCCCCTACGGCGGACAGGTTGCTAACTATGGCTACACCTTC
TRBJ1-5 | TRBD1 | TRBV19 | - | CASSPAPSDRGAQPQHF | TGTGCCAGTAGTCCAGCCCCTTCCGACAGGGGCGCTCAGCCCCAGCATTTT
TRBJ1-4 | TRBD1 | TRBV27 | - | CASRTGGWNEKLFF | TGTGCCAGCAGAACAGGGGGCTGGAATGAAAAACTGTTTTTT
TRBJ2-7 | - | TRBV30 | - | CAWSSGPYEQYF | TGTGCCTGGAGTAGCGGCCCCTACGAGCAGTACTTC
TRBJ2-3 | - | TRBV27 | - | CASSLQDPSTDTQYF | TGTGCCAGCAGTTTACAGGATCCAAGCACAGATACGCAGTATTTT
TRBJ2-1 | - | TRBV5-4 | - | CASSWAGPYNEQFF | TGTGCCAGCAGTTGGGCGGGACCCTACAATGAGCAGTTCTTC
TRBJ2-2 | - | TRBV5-1 | - | CASSLGSTGDPELFF | TGCGCCAGCAGCTTGGGGTCAACAGGAGACCCGGAGCTGTTTTTT
TRBJ1-6 | - | TRBV11-3 | - | CASSLDFYSPLHF | TGTGCCAGCAGCTTAGACTTCTACTCACCCCTCCACTTT
TRBJ2-7 | TRBD2 | TRBV10-3 | - | CAIRTSGSRSYEQYF | TGTGCCATCAGGACTAGCGGGAGCCGATCCTACGAGCAGTACTTC
TRBJ1-2 | - | TRBV9 | - | CASKGELAFYGYTF | TGTGCCAGCAAGGGGGAATTGGCCTTCTATGGCTACACCTTC
TRBJ1-2 | - | TRBV5-1 | - | CASSFEVNYGYTF | TGCGCCAGCAGCTTCGAGGTGAACTATGGCTACACCTTC
TRBJ2-1 | TRBD1 | TRBV5-1 | - | CASSLGQGDYNEQFF | TGCGCCAGCAGCTTGGGACAGGGGGACTACAATGAGCAGTTCTTC
TRBJ1-2 | - | TRBV27 | - | CASSFRVDYGYTF | TGTGCCAGCAGTTTCAGGGTCGACTATGGCTACACCTTC
TRBJ2-5 | TRBD1 | TRBV6-5 | - | CASSRQGETQYF | TGTGCCAGCAGTCGACAGGGGGAGACCCAGTACTTC
TRBJ1-2 | - | TRBV7-3 | once | CASSSRAGTGTDRGYGYTF | TGTGCCAGCAGCTCCCGTGCTGGGACCGGGACGGATAGGGGGTATGGCTACACCTTC
TRBJ2-7 | - | TRBV15 | - | CATSRSSLGREQYF | TGTGCCACCAGCAGATCCTCTCTTGGGCGCGAGCAGTACTTC
TRBJ1-4 | - | TRBV19 | - | CASSTESTNEKLFF | TGTGCCAGTAGTACGGAGAGCACTAATGAAAAACTGTTTTTT
TRBJ2-1 | TRBD2 | TRBV19 | - | CASSRDLAGVEMNEQFF | TGTGCCAGTAGTAGGGACCTAGCGGGTGTTGAGATGAATGAGCAGTTCTTC
TRBJ2-7 | TRBD2 | TRBV19 | - | CASSIAIAGGNFYEQYF | TGTGCCAGTAGTATAGCGATAGCGGGAGGGAATTTCTACGAGCAGTACTTC
TRBJ2-3 | TRBD2 | TRBV9 | - | CASSVVHLAGEQYF | TGTGCCAGCAGCGTAGTCCACTTAGCGGGAGAGCAGTATTTT
TRBJ2-2 | - | TRBV7-9 | - | CASSAASTGELFF | TGTGCCAGCAGCGCGGCCAGCACCGGGGAGCTGTTTTTT
TRBJ1-1 | - | TRBV20-1 | - | CSATPGTEAFF | TGCAGTGCTACTCCGGGGACTGAAGCTTTCTTT
TRBJ1-2 | TRBD1 | TRBV6-5 | - | CASRPLTGGFYGYTF | TGTGCCAGCAGGCCTTTGACAGGGGGCTTCTATGGCTACACCTTC
TRBJ2-5 | - | TRBV30 | - | CAWSGDRGTRAYF | TGTGCCTGGAGTGGGGACCGCGGGACTCGGGCCTACTTC
TRBJ1-5 | - | TRBV30 | - | CAWSQYRDQPQHF | TGTGCCTGGAGTCAATACAGGGATCAGCCCCAGCATTTT
TRBJ1-1 | - | TRBV30 | - | CAWSVEGRTEAFF | TGTGCCTGGAGTGTAGAGGGCCGGACTGAAGCTTTCTTT
TRBJ2-7 | - | TRBV11-2 | - | CASSPREPGETQYF | TGTGCCAGCAGCCCCCGTGAACCAGGCGAGACGCAGTACTTC
TRBJ2-7 | - | TRBV21-1 | - | CASSKVGTSGRVTTSRQYF | TGTGCCAGCAGCAAAGTAGGGACTAGCGGGAGGGTCACTACGAGCAGGCAGTACTTC
TRBJ1-1 | TRBD1 | TRBV7-9 | - | CASSFRTGLSTEAFF | TGTGCCAGCAGCTTCAGGACAGGGCTCAGCACTGAAGCTTTCTTT
TRBJ2-3 | - | TRBV5-6 | - | CASSSRGRSDTQYF | TGTGCCAGCAGCAGCAGGGGACGCTCAGATACGCAGTATTTT
TRBJ1-5 | - | TRBV2 | medium-sized | CASSEAAGGRQPQHF | TGTGCCAGCAGTGAAGCGGCCGGGGGGAGGCAGCCCCAGCATTTT
TRBJ2-5 | TRBD1 | TRBV5-1 | - | CASSLDRGRETQYF | TGCGCCAGCAGCTTGGACAGGGGGCGGGAGACCCAGTACTTC
TRBJ2-7 | - | TRBV5-6 | - | CASSLGRGLYEQYF | TGTGCCAGCAGCTTGGGACGAGGGCTCTACGAGCAGTACTTC
TRBJ2-1 | TRBD2 | TRBV4-1 | few | CASSTRTSGVNEQFF | TGCGCCAGCAGCACTCGGACTAGCGGGGTCAATGAGCAGTTCTTC
TRBJ2-7 | TRBD1 | TRBV27 | - | CASSFTGTGGFVLGEQYF | TGTGCCAGCAGTTTTACCGGGACAGGGGGATTCGTTCTGGGCGAGCAGTACTTC
TRBJ2-1 | - | TRBV28 | - | CASSSKNRDSSYNEQFF | TGTGCCAGCAGTTCAAAAAACCGCGATAGCTCCTACAATGAGCAGTTCTTC
TRBJ2-1 | - | TRBV27 | once | CASRTLHDAPGQFF | TGTGCCAGCAGAACCCTGCATGACGCCCCGGGGCAGTTCTTC
TRBJ1-2 | - | TRBV7-9 | medium-sized | CASSGEQVTNYGYTF | TGTGCCAGCAGCGGCGAGCAGGTGACTAACTATGGCTACACCTTC
TRBJ2-3 | TRBD2 | TRBV28 | - | CASSASVAGGTDTQYF | TGTGCCAGCAGTGCCTCAGTAGCGGGAGGTACAGATACGCAGTATTTT
TRBJ2-1 | - | TRBV10-1 | - | CASSESRTEINEQFF | TGCGCCAGCAGTGAGTCGAGGACAGAAATTAATGAGCAGTTCTTC
TRBJ1-1 | - | TRBV5-5 | - | CASSPTGQGNTEAFF | TGTGCCAGCAGCCCGACAGGTCAAGGAAACACTGAAGCTTTCTTT
TRBJ2-7 | TRBD2 | TRBV19 | - | CASTSRPGLPYEQYF | TGTGCCAGTACCTCCAGGCCGGGACTACCCTACGAGCAGTACTTC
TRBJ2-5 | TRBD1 | TRBV19 | few | CASRDRGRGETQYF | TGTGCCAGTCGGGACAGGGGGAGAGGAGAGACCCAGTACTTC
TRBJ1-1 | TRBD1 | TRBV13 | - | CASSLDRGIMNTEAFF | TGTGCCAGCAGCTTAGACAGGGGGATTATGAACACTGAAGCTTTCTTT
TRBJ1-1 | - | TRBV11-2 | - | CASSLVVRGEAFF | TGTGCCAGCAGCTTAGTGGTGAGAGGTGAAGCTTTCTTT
TRBJ2-7 | TRBD1 | TRBV5-4 | - | CASSLPGQEAYEQYF | TGTGCCAGCAGCTTGCCGGGACAGGAAGCCTACGAGCAGTACTTC
TRBJ1-2 | - | TRBV30 | - | CAWDNNAAEATF | TGTGCCTGGGATAATAACGCGGCAGAAGCTACCTTC
TRBJ1-1 | - | TRBV7-6 | - | CASSPAQGLNTEAFF | TGTGCCAGCAGCCCGGCCCAGGGGCTTAACACTGAAGCTTTCTTT